This T cell receptor beta chain stems from a study of CD8+ T cells in alopecia areata. Study summary: Patients received oral tofacitinib, 5 to 10 mg twice daily, for moderate-to-severe alopecia areata.

Germline loops: CDR1 SNHLY, CDR2 FYNNEI. CDR3 length: 15 residues. V shed 3 bases and J 4 bases; nucleotides not matched to a gene: 7. The sample's treatment: oral pan-JAK inhibitor, 5-10 mg twice daily. Specimens obtained from alopecia areata patients comprised lesional scalp punch biopsies and peripheral blood. In the case of this clone: Antigen: not known.

Isolated RNA was reverse transcribed into cDNA used as the sequencing template. Repertoires were generated with immunoSEQ multiplex PCR, while TCRdb's copy carries only in-frame clones and drops some. The repertoire includes roughly 190,000 clones, about 65% of them detected once, and roughly 1.3% sits in the top ten. General study results and limits: Researchers say the link of baseline CD8+ expansion to response remains uncertain, with one nonresponder.

The clonotype comes from a human donor with alopecia areata. The source material was CD4+ T cells sorted from blood, sampled at week 49, from a patient treated with tofacitinib. V gene TRBV2 combines with J gene TRBJ1-2; 8 bases align to TRBD1. The CDR3 DNA sequence: TGTGCCAGCAGTGATTTCGGACAGGGCCCCTATGGCTACACCTTC. As protein: CASSDFGQGPYGYTF.